Each of the 32 T cell receptor beta chains below was sequenced from the same sample in a study of CXCR3-negative and CXCR3-positive naive CD8 T cells (dated by TCRdb to about 2019). The full study reports these points: Compared with CXCR3-negative naive cells, CXCR3-positive naive cells had TRB CDR3s with higher hydrophobicity (lower Kidera factor 4), lower energy, and higher strength and volume indices.

Sequencing used a NextSeq 550. The Human TCR Profiling Kit (MiLaboratory) was used to prepare UMI-labeled 5' RACE TRB cDNA libraries. The reads were reprocessed in TCRdb, with one entry per CDR3 protein sequence and no accompanying DNA. This sample's records show 150,000 or so distinct CDR3 sequences. Jointly, the top ten make up less than 0.55% of the sample. Their specific antigens are unknown. Sequencing used naive CXCR3+ CD8+ T cells from blood. Per the publication, the cell subset or site label means: CD45RO-CCR7+CD27+CD95- naive CD8+ T cells expressing CXCR3 (TNR3+). Receptors originate from a human donor in good health. Some clones in this sample may be carry-over from other donors' samples.

V is TRBV6-5 and J is TRBJ2-7; TCRdb indicates TRBD2, and absent DNA this call remains unverified. Per the germline V gene, CDR1 is MNHEY and CDR2 is SVGAGI. This CDR3 is built from 17 residues. CDR3 loop: CASSGRTSGADTYEQYF.

The chain joins TRBV29-1 to TRBJ1-2. From germline, CDR1 is SQVTM and CDR2 ANQGSEA. This CDR3 comprises 12 residues. This CDR3 is CSVVYGDGRYTF.

This rearrangement joins TRBV9 to TRBJ2-6. In germline, CDR1 is SGDLS, CDR2 YYNGEE. CDR3 length: 16 residues. This CDR3 is CASSVGLDTGANVLTF.

The chain joins TRBV12-3 or TRBV12-4 to TRBJ2-7; TCRdb lists TRBD1, though no DNA is available to test this call. This CDR3 has 15 residues. CDR3 loop: CASSPGGGIAYEQYF.

J is TRBJ2-7 and V is TRBV7-9; the TCRdb D gene call, TRBD1, has no DNA to confirm it. CDR3 length: 16 amino acids. Germline CDR1 is SEHNR and CDR2 is FQNEAQ (reference sequence). Here the CDR3 reads CASSLPTTGKSAEQYF.

V is TRBV6-2 or TRBV6-3 and J is TRBJ1-5; TCRdb lists TRBD1, though no DNA is available to test this call. This CDR3 region has 14 residues. Germline CDR1 and CDR2: MNHEY and SVGEGT. The CDR3 here is CASNLGHYNQPQHF.

This chain joins TRBV29-1 and TRBJ1-1; as DNA is missing, the TRBD1 call by TCRdb cannot be tested. CDR3 length equals 13 residues. Germline values: CDR1 SQVTM, CDR2 ANQGSEA. CDR3 loop: CSVYGQGYAEAFF.

The chain combines TRBV7-9 with TRBJ2-7. This CDR3 comprises 14 residues. Germline V gene sequence: CDR1 SEHNR, CDR2 FQNEAQ (reference sequence). CDR3: CASSPIGSLYEQYF.

The V gene is TRBV3-1, the J gene TRBJ2-1; TCRdb's assignment of TRBD2 cannot be checked, as there is no DNA. Germline CDR1 is LGHDT and CDR2 is YNNKEL (reference sequence). The CDR3 loop spans 13 amino acids. The CDR3 protein is CASSPDLSHEQFF.

This rearrangement joins TRBV4-2 to TRBJ1-1; with no DNA, the TCRdb D assignment of TRBD1 cannot be verified. The CDR3 runs to 16 residues. The V gene's germline CDR1 is LGHNA and CDR2 YNFKEQ. CDR3 amino acids: CASSQDRTGGITEAFF.

Here the CDR3 reads CASSPTSAYEQYF. V usage is TRBV2 and J usage is TRBJ2-7. Germline CDR1 SNHLY, CDR2 FYNNEI. The CDR3 covers 13 residues.

The genes are TRBV11-2 and TRBJ2-5. The CDR3 has 16 residues. CDR1 SGHAT and CDR2 FQNNGV come from the germline V gene. CDR3 loop: CASSLGVSVYQETQYF.

This chain joins TRBV29-1 and TRBJ2-7; the TCRdb D gene call, TRBD2, has no DNA to confirm it. The CDR3 length is 13 residues. Germline V CDR1 and CDR2: SQVTM, ANQGSEA. The CDR3: CSVEVGLSYEQYF.

V usage is TRBV12-3 or TRBV12-4 and J usage is TRBJ1-2; TCRdb's D call of TRBD1 is untestable without DNA. There are 16 residues in the CDR3. CDR3 sequence reads: CASSPPGRLANYGYTF.

This chain joins TRBV13 and TRBJ1-1. CDR1 and CDR2 (germline): PRHDT, FYEKMQ (reference sequence). The CDR3 runs to 13 residues. CDR3 sequence: CASRQDGDTEAFF.

The chain couples TRBV4-3 to TRBJ2-7; TCRdb picks TRBD2, but there is no DNA to check that call. The CDR3 is 16 amino acids. Germline CDR1 reads LGHNA; CDR2 reads YSLEER. CDR3 sequence: CASSQVRAPHPYEQYF.

V gene TRBV13 combines with J gene TRBJ2-1; TCRdb selects TRBD2, and the lack of DNA leaves this call unchecked. Germline V gives CDR1 PRHDT, CDR2 FYEKMQ (reference sequence). The CDR3 is 15 amino acids. CDR3 region: CASSERLAGDNEQFF.

J is TRBJ2-3 and V is TRBV9; the D call of TRBD1 rests on TCRdb alone, since no DNA is present to check it. This CDR3 is built from 18 residues. The germline CDR1 and CDR2 sequences are SGDLS and YYNGEE. CDR3 amino acids: CASSPRSGGQGATDTQYF.

This sequence joins TRBV12-3 or TRBV12-4 and TRBJ2-1. CDR3 length: 14 residues. CDR3 loop: CASSHQSSYNEQFF.

The rearrangement uses TRBV9 and TRBJ2-7; TCRdb's D call, TRBD1, is unchecked because there is no DNA. Germline CDR1 SGDLS, CDR2 YYNGEE. The CDR3 sequence is 18 residues long. CDR3 residues: CASSVAAIGGRKSYEQYF.

The chain couples TRBV19 to TRBJ1-1. The CDR3 covers 12 residues. CDR1 and CDR2 from the germline V gene are LNHDA and SQIVND (reference sequence). CDR3 in amino acids: CASQPGSTEAFF.

The J gene is TRBJ1-1, the V gene TRBV20-1. Per the germline V gene, CDR1 is DFQATT and CDR2 is SNEGSKA (reference sequence). CDR3 length: 11 amino acids. CDR3 loop: CSATVNTEAFF.

This chain uses TRBV5-1 with TRBJ2-7. CDR3 size: 13 residues. Germline V gene lookup returns CDR1 SGHRS and CDR2 YFSETQ. The CDR3 is CASSLGLGSEQYF.

The chain couples TRBV6-2 or TRBV6-3 to TRBJ2-4; TCRdb gives TRBD1 as the D gene, but with no DNA this cannot be confirmed. This CDR3 is built from 15 residues. Germline CDR1 and CDR2: MNHEY and SVGEGT. The CDR3 loop reads CASSSDTSGGDIQYF.

The chain joins TRBV7-6 to TRBJ2-3; TCRdb returns TRBD2, unconfirmable since there is no DNA. This CDR3 comprises 18 residues. Looked up from germline, CDR1 is SGHVS and CDR2 is FNYEAQ. The CDR3 loop is CASSLTKTSGSYTDTQYF.

The rearrangement joins TRBV5-1 to TRBJ1-1. CDR3 length equals 15 residues. From germline, CDR1 is SGHRS and CDR2 YFSETQ. The CDR3 loop reads CASSLAQAGNTEAFF.

The chain links TRBV9 to TRBJ2-3; TCRdb names TRBD1, which stays unverified in the absence of DNA. This CDR3 is built from 15 residues. Germline-derived CDR1 and CDR2 are SGDLS and YYNGEE. This CDR3 is CASSDGGAGTDTQYF. Variable domain in full (rest from reference TRBV9 and TRBJ2-3): DSGVTQTPKHLITATGQRVTLRCSPRSGDLSVYWYQQSLDQGLQFLIQYYNGEERAKGNILERFSAQQFPDLHSELNLSSLELGDSALYFCASSDGGAGTDTQYFGPGTRLTVL.

The chain couples TRBV12-3 or TRBV12-4 to TRBJ2-3; TCRdb gives TRBD1 as the D gene, but with no DNA this cannot be confirmed. This CDR3 is 15 amino acids long. CDR3 amino acids: CASSLVGQNTDTQYF.

The gene calls are TRBV13 and TRBJ2-5; the TRBD2 assignment by TCRdb is unverifiable without DNA. The CDR3 is made up of 13 amino acids. CDR1 is PRHDT and CDR2 is FYEKMQ in the germline V gene (reference sequence). The CDR3 loop reads CASSWGLGGTQYF.

This rearrangement joins TRBV21-1 to TRBJ2-2; TCRdb returns TRBD2, unconfirmable since there is no DNA. TRBV21-1 constitutes a pseudogene. The CDR3 extends over 16 amino acids. CDR3 loop: CASSNPGLAGGGELFF.

The CDR3 loop is CASSVRGRGELFF. The rearrangement links TRBV9 to TRBJ2-2. The CDR3 has 13 amino acids. Germline V gives CDR1 SGDLS, CDR2 YYNGEE.

The CDR3 sequence is CASRAFAGEYNEQFF. The chain recombines TRBV6-2 or TRBV6-3 with TRBJ2-1; TCRdb returns TRBD2, unconfirmable since there is no DNA. The CDR3 length is 15 residues. CDR1 is MNHEY, CDR2 SVGEGT, per germline.